In this sample, the clone carrying this T cell receptor beta chain turned up a few times. The sample comes from a study of blood T cell repertoires in COVID-19. Methods used by the authors: Using reference gene primer amplification, nucleated cell counts were estimated. Clones were read by immunoSEQ multiplex PCR, and TCRdb kept only the in-frame ones, dropping some. V, J and clone size are taken as reported in that table, and D and trimming were inferred from the DNA itself. The sample yields around 120,000 clones, around 64% seen once. CDR3 length: 13 residues. Trimming cost V 6 bases and J 3 bases, with 11 bases left between them. Per the germline V gene, CDR1 is LNHNV and CDR2 is YYDKDF (reference sequence).

The specimen sequenced was peripheral blood. This rearrangement joins TRBV15 to TRBJ1-1, with no clear D. This sequence originates from a human donor with acute or convalescent COVID-19. The donor label of this sample is uncertain. The CDR3: CATRGRGDTEAFF. The CDR3 nucleotides are TGTGCCACCAGGGGTCGAGGAGACACTGAAGCTTTCTTT.